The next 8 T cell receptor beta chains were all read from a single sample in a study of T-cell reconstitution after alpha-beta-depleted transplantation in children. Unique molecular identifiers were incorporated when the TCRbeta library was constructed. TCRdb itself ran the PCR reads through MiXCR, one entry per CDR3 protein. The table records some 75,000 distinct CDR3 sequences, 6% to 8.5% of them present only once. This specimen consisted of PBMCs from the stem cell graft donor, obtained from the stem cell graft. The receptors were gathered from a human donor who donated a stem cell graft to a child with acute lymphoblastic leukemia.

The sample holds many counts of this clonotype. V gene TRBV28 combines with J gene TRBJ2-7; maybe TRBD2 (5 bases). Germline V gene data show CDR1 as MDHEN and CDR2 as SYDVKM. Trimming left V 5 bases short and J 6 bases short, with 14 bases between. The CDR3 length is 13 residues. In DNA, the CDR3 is TGTGCCAGCAGTATGGCCCGGGAAGGCGAGCAGTACTTC. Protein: CASSMAREGEQYF.

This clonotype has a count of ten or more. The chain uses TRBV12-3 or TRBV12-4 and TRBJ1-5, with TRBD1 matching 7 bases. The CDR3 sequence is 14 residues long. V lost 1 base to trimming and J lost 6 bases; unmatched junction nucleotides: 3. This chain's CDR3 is CASSLGQGRQPQHF. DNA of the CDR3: TGTGCCAGCAGTTTAGGACAGGGACGTCAGCCCCAGCATTTT.

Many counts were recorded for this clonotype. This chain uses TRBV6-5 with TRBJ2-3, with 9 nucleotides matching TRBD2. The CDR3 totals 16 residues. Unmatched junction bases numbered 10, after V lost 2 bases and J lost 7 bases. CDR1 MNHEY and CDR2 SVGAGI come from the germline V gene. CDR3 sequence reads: CASSYKPTSGPHTQYF. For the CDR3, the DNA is TGTGCCAGCAGTTACAAACCGACTAGCGGCCCCCATACGCAGTATTTT.

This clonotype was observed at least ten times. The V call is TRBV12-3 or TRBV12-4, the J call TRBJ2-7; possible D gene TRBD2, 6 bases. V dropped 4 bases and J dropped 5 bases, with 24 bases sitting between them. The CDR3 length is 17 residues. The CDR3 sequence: CASSSGRRVLNGDEQYF. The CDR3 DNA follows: TGTGCCAGCAGTTCGGGACGGAGGGTCTTAAATGGCGACGAGCAGTACTTC.

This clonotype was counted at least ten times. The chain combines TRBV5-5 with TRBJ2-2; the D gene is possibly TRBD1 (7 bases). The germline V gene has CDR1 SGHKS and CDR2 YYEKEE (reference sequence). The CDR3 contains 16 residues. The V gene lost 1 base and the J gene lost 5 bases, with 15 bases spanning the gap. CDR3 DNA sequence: TGTGCCAGCAGCTTGAGGAGCAGGGGGGTGACCGGGGAGCTGTTTTTT. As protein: CASSLRSRGVTGELFF.

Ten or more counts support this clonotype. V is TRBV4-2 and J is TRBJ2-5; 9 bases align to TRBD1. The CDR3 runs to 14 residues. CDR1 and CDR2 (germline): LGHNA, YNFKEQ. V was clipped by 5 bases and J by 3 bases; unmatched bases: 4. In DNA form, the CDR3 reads TGTGCCAGCAGCGGGGACAGGGTAAAAGAGACCCAGTACTTC. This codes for CASSGDRVKETQYF.

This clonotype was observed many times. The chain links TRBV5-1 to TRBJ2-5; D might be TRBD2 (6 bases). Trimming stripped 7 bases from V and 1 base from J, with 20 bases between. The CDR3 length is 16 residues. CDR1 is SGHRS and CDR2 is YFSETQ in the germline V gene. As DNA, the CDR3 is TGCGCCAGCGGAGGGCCGCGAGTTGGTTCCCAAGAGACCCAGTACTTC. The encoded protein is CASGGPRVGSQETQYF.

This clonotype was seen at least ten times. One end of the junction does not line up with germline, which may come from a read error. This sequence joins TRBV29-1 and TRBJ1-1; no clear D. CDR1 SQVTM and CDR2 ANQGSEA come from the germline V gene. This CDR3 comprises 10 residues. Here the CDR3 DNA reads TGCAGCGCGACGGCCGCTGAGGCTTTCTTT. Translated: CSATAAEAFF.